Each of the 2 T cell receptor beta chains below was sequenced from the same sample in a study of cytomegalovirus exposure and HLA in healthy donors. Amplification used 60 Vbeta primers and 13 Jbeta primers. Method: immunoSEQ multiplex PCR; TCRdb's copy keeps in-frame clones and lacks some. The sample lists 110,000 or so clones, approximately 67% seen once, with roughly 8% in the top ten. Sequencing was done on a sample of PBMCs. The origin of the receptors is a man between 18 and 35 years old in good health and CMV-seropositive.

The V gene is TRBV27, the J gene TRBJ2-1; 13 bases fit TRBD2. The CDR3 has 17 residues. CDR1 is MNHEY and CDR2 is SMNVEV in the germline V gene (reference sequence). V dropped 2 bases and J dropped 2; count of bases not matched to a gene: 3. As DNA, the CDR3 is TGTGCCAGCAGTTTACAAGGACTAGCGGGGGCCTACAATGAGCAGTTCTTC. Translated, it gives CASSLQGLAGAYNEQFF.

Only one count was recorded for this clone. The chain links TRBV6-6 to TRBJ2-2; possibly TRBD1 for D (5 bases). Trimming pared 2 bases from V and 4 bases from J, leaving 11 bases between. Looked up from germline, CDR1 is MNHNY and CDR2 is SVGAGI (reference sequence). The CDR3 spans 15 residues. As DNA, the CDR3 is TGTGCCAGCAGTTACAGGCAGGGCGGCACCGGGGAGCTGTTTTTT. Translating it yields CASSYRQGGTGELFF.